This T cell receptor beta chain was captured by sequencing in a study of T cells in Graves' hyperthyroidism and ophthalmopathy (dated by TCRdb to 2018 to 2020). Regarding the complete study: Peripheral blood samples were taken at initial diagnosis, before any treatment was given. Once sampling was done, hyperthyroidism patients were given methimazole at a starting dose of 30 mg daily, whereas ophthalmopathy patients were given high-dose intravenous methylprednisolone. According to the paper, TCR Vbeta CDR3 sequencing was carried out on 135 peripheral blood samples, which came from more than 40 ophthalmopathy, roughly 75 hyperthyroidism and about 17 progressor patients. A discovery cohort of 95 to 100 patients, fewer than 50 with Graves' ophthalmopathy and 57 with stable Graves' hyperthyroidism, was used to find distinguishing TCR V-J signatures. Thyroid tissue and blood T-cell repertoires from six Graves' hyperthyroidism patients were also compared in the study. The approximately 97 discovery patients were randomly divided into training and test sets at a 7:3 ratio. Prospective prediction of ophthalmopathy was tested in an independent validation cohort consisting of 18 hyperthyroidism patients and 15 or so patients who later progressed to ophthalmopathy.

The sample holds many counts of this clonotype. What antigen it recognizes has not been identified. Base-call qualities are not available, and no considerably larger clone is one nucleotide away. The TCR beta CDR3 regions were amplified from RNA transcripts. The TCR CDR3 was subjected to a first round of RT-PCR using the HTBI primer set and the Qiagen OneStep RT-PCR kit. Libraries were constructed in a second round of multiplex PCR, after which size selection and purification were performed. The libraries were sequenced on an Illumina HiSeq2000 using paired-end 100 bp reads. In the source study's methods: SOAPnuke was used to process the raw data, removing reads that contained adapters or uncalled bases, had a mean Phred below 15, or lacked an exact match to the constant primer or identifier. High-quality paired reads were merged using COPE v1.2.5, and each unique nucleotide sequence was defined as a clonotype. MiTCR v1.1 was used to align clonotypes to the IMGT TRBV, TRBD and TRBJ reference segments. Only V-J combinations with frequency above 0.0001, covering 99% to 99.2% of repertoires, were analysed. A TCS score was defined as the ratio between F50 (clonal expansion) and ExV (chaos), using BLOSUM62-based TCRdist between CDR3 peptides within each V-J. Welch's t-statistics and random forest reduced just over 500 V-J features to some 14, which were used in a naive Bayes classifier (R e1071). TCRdb reanalyzed the raw reads on its own, using fastp at Q25 for trimming and MiXCR for clone calling, and kept in-frame beta chains. CDR3 protein sequences are deduplicated, and each keeps its most common genes and DNA. TCRdb's processing, not the authors', yielded these V and J calls. Here the sample has some 270,000 distinct CDR3 sequences; about an eighth occur a single time. Roughly 7.9% of the sample comes from the top ten.

The paper as a whole reports these results and caveats: No statistical method was used to fix the sample size in advance, and group allocation was not hidden from the investigators. In validation, the model predicted progression to ophthalmopathy a median of approximately 6.6 months before onset, with about 70% sensitivity and around 76% specificity. A model built on a 13 V-J signature distinguished ophthalmopathy from stable hyperthyroidism, reaching about 89% sensitivity and about 81% specificity in cross-validation and 80%/75% in testing. Most expanded thyroid clonotypes (frequency above 0.001) were also detected in blood, a finding suggesting that blood repertoires may reflect thyroid immune responses.

V is reduced by 2 bases and J by 7 bases, leaving a spacing of 14 bases between them. Taken from the germline V gene (reference sequence), the CDR1 and CDR2 loops are DFQATT and SNEGSKA. From cysteine to phenylalanine, the CDR3 is 13 amino acids long. Only the CDR3 DNA is retained, 39 bases long and in frame from the first base. Graves' hyperthyroidism was defined as stable when no progression to ophthalmopathy occurred over 18 months of follow-up. Hyperthyroidism patients were newly diagnosed, with disease duration under 2 months, and aged 18 to 65 years. Patients with uncontrolled infections, other autoimmune diseases, pregnancy or lactation were excluded. Clinical symptoms, serum thyroxine and TRAb, thyroid ultrasound, and orbital computed tomography formed the basis for the diagnoses. Ficoll-Paque density gradient centrifugation was used to isolate PBMCs from 10 ml of fresh peripheral blood. Total RNA was extracted using Trizol reagent, and RNA quality was assessed on an Agilent 2100 Bioanalyzer.

The sequence is built from TRBV20-1 and TRBJ1-1; tentative D gene TRBD1, with 6 bases matching. The TCR comes from a middle-aged woman with Graves' hyperthyroidism. Source material: blood. The CDR3 protein sequence reads: CSARSPEQGEAFF. The sequenced DNA: TGCAGTGCTAGATCCCCAGAACAGGGTGAAGCTTTCTTT.